Following are 12 T cell receptor beta chains from one sample sequenced in a study of vaccination effects on CD4 cells after COVID-19. In the ViraFEST assay, antigen-specific CD4+ clonotypes were identified by expansion after peptide-pool stimulation. Isolation of CD4+ T cells took place after approximately ten days of culture. This table comes from immunoSEQ multiplex PCR, and its TCRdb copy is limited to in-frame clones, with some not included. This sample has more than 25,000 clones; roughly 63% occur once, and the top ten carry 25% to 30%. These receptors lack a known antigen. Source: CD4+ T cells from PBMCs cultured with HCoV-229E spike peptides, taken before COVID-19 vaccination. The receptors stem from a human donor who received a COVID-19 vaccine.

This sequence joins TRBV27 and TRBJ2-4; perhaps TRBD1 as D (6 bases). Germline-derived CDR1 and CDR2 are MNHEY and SMNVEV (reference sequence). CDR3 length equals 18 residues. V lost 5 bases and J 0 bases, leaving 20 bases between the germline ends. CDR3 region: CASSPQGTSALAKNIQYF. The CDR3 nucleotides read TGTGCCAGCAGTCCTCAGGGGACCAGCGCCCTAGCCAAAAACATTCAGTACTTC.

The chain has TRBV19 and TRBJ2-2; 16 positions match TRBD2. CDR1 is LNHDA, CDR2 SQIVND, per germline (reference sequence). This CDR3 contains 21 residues. V shed 3 bases, J shed 3 bases, and the junction held 13 bases outside the gene matches. CDR3 sequence: CASSMPGLAGGPSSDTGELFF. CDR3 DNA sequence: TGTGCCAGTAGTATGCCGGGACTAGCGGGAGGGCCAAGTAGTGACACCGGGGAGCTGTTTTTT.

This clone was observed a few times. V and J are TRBV9 and TRBJ1-5; D gene ambiguous. Per germline, CDR1 SGDLS and CDR2 YYNGEE. V was shortened by 4 bases and J by 3 bases, with 8 bases between the two germline ends. The length of the CDR3 is 13 residues. The CDR3 reads CASSIDLNQPQHF. CDR3 bases: TGTGCCAGCAGCATAGACCTCAATCAGCCCCAGCATTTT.

The chain combines TRBV10-3 with TRBJ1-6; maybe TRBD1 (6 bases). Trimming removed 10 bases from V and 10 bases from J, with 23 bases in between. This CDR3 comprises 15 residues. Germline assignment: CDR1 ENHRY and CDR2 SYGVKD. The DNA of the CDR3 is TGTGCCACCCCTTATAACAGGGAGGTTGGATCACCCCTCCACTTT. Protein sequence: CATPYNREVGSPLHF.

A single count supports this clone. The rearrangement joins TRBV7-2 to TRBJ2-1; 12 bases match TRBD2. The CDR3 loop spans 18 amino acids. V lost 1 base, J lost 9 bases, and 13 bases stayed unmatched. Germline CDR1 reads SGHTA; CDR2 reads FQGNSA. Written as DNA, the CDR3 is TGTGCCAGCAGCTTAGACCTGACTAGCGGGAGTCGGGCTGGTGAGCAGTTCTTC. Encoded protein: CASSLDLTSGSRAGEQFF.

The genes are TRBV7-2 and TRBJ2-1, with 7 bases identical to TRBD2. The CDR3 covers 16 residues. With V trimmed by 1 base and J by 4 bases, 7 bases remained unmatched. From germline, CDR1 is SGHTA and CDR2 FQGNSA. For the CDR3, the DNA is TGTGCCAGCAGCTTAGGGGCGGGGGTCCCTTACAATGAGCAGTTCTTC. Amino acid sequence: CASSLGAGVPYNEQFF.

This sequence joins TRBV2 and TRBJ2-6, with TRBD1 as a possible D gene (7 bases). V lost 4 bases and J lost 2, with 18 bases in between. In germline, CDR1 is SNHLY, CDR2 FYNNEI. This CDR3 has 18 amino acids. The CDR3 region is CASSGETGRSPGANVLTF. The CDR3 coding sequence is TGTGCCAGCAGTGGGGAGACAGGGAGGTCTCCTGGGGCCAACGTCCTGACTTTC.

The chain employs TRBV29-1 and TRBJ1-2, with 9 bases aligning to TRBD1. V lost 3 bases, J lost 4 bases, and 18 bases stayed unmatched. This CDR3 is built from 18 residues. Germline assignment: CDR1 SQVTM and CDR2 ANQGSEA. The CDR3 here is CSVDGPRHRDRVVYGYTF. CDR3 nucleotides: TGCAGCGTTGACGGGCCAAGGCACCGGGACAGGGTTGTCTATGGCTACACCTTC.

This clone has just one count. This sequence joins TRBV5-1 and TRBJ2-5; D is perhaps TRBD1 (7 bases). In germline, CDR1 is SGHRS, CDR2 YFSETQ. Deletions cut 1 base from V and 2 bases from J, with 18 bases between. There are 17 residues in the CDR3. CDR3: CASSLRRGRKEQETQYF. CDR3 bases: TGCGCCAGCAGCTTGCGGAGGGGGCGCAAGGAACAAGAGACCCAGTACTTC.

V is TRBV30 and J is TRBJ2-3, with TRBD2 matching over 10 bases. Germline values: CDR1 GTSNPN, CDR2 SVGIG (reference sequence). After removal of 4 bases from V and 7 bases from J, the junction contained 8 bases not matched to a gene. The CDR3 is 14 residues long. Here the CDR3 DNA reads TGTGCCTGGATAGGACTAGCGGTCCCTCATACGCAGTATTTT. Its translation: CAWIGLAVPHTQYF.

This rearrangement joins TRBV7-6 to TRBJ2-1; the match to TRBD2 covers 9 bases. V lost 0 bases, J lost 9 bases, and 9 bases stayed unmatched. Germline lookup yields CDR1 SGHVS and CDR2 FNYEAQ. The CDR3 has 16 residues. The CDR3 spells CASSLARSLAGTEQFF. The DNA for the CDR3 is TGTGCCAGCAGCTTAGCGAGGAGCCTAGCGGGAACTGAGCAGTTCTTC.

The chain joins TRBV28 to TRBJ2-5; weak D call: TRBD2 (6 bases). Germline V gene sequence: CDR1 MDHEN, CDR2 SYDVKM. With 4 bases removed from V and 4 bases from J, the gap between germline ends came to 10 bases. The CDR3 is 13 residues long. CDR3 nucleotides: TGTGCCAGCAGTTGGGGGGTGAGAGAGACCCAGTACTTC. As protein: CASSWGVRETQYF.